The rows below give T cell receptor beta chains drawn from one sample of a study of PD-1 blockade in classical Hodgkin lymphoma. Profiling relied on immunoSEQ multiplex PCR, and the TCRdb table lists in-frame clones only, not all of them. This table has about 110,000 clones, 70% to 90% appearing once. Sequences were derived from peripheral blood mononuclear cells (PBMCs), sampled before the second cycle of nivolumab. These receptor sequences come from a human donor with classical Hodgkin lymphoma. Both conserved end residues are part of each CDR3. The order of the fields is D gene, clone size, V gene, J gene, CDR3 DNA, CDR3 protein. The D gene is left open where the match is weak. A clone size is listed for some rows: how often the clone was seen (once, few, many), or a class if it is expanded.

>TRBD1|.|TRBV11-2|TRBJ1-3
TGTGCCTGCAGCGGACGGACAGGGAGCTCTGGAAACACCATATATTTT
CACSGRTGSSGNTIYF
>TRBD2|.|TRBV7-7|TRBJ2-1
TGTGCTAGCAGACCCGGACTAGCGGACAATGAGCAGTTCTTC
CASRPGLADNEQFF
>.|.|TRBV5-4|TRBJ2-2
TGTGCCAGCAGCTGGGGGGACAAAGACGGGGAGCTGTTTTTT
CASSWGDKDGELFF
>.|.|TRBV30|TRBJ2-7
TGTGCCTGGAGTGAAGGGAACTACGAGCAGTACTTC
CAWSEGNYEQYF
>.|.|TRBV7-9|TRBJ2-7
TGTGCCAGCAGCTTATCGGTGACAGCCTACGAGCAGTACTTC
CASSLSVTAYEQYF
>.|.|TRBV6-6|TRBJ1-5
TGTGCCAGCAGTTCCGCGGACGGGTATCGCAATCAGCCCCAGCATTTT
CASSSADGYRNQPQHF
>.|.|TRBV19|TRBJ1-4
TGTGCCAGTGAAGACTGGAATGCAACTAATGAAAAACTGTTTTTT
CASEDWNATNEKLFF
>.|.|TRBV19|TRBJ2-1
TGTGCCAGTAGTATAGTAGGCCAGGGGCACAATGAGCAGTTCTTC
CASSIVGQGHNEQFF
>.|.|TRBV27|TRBJ2-7
TGTGCCAGCAGTTTGGGAGGGGGCGGTTCCTACGAGCAGTACTTC
CASSLGGGGSYEQYF
>TRBD1|.|TRBV5-8|TRBJ1-5
TGTGCCAGCAGCTCCGGGACAGCCCGGGCCCAGCATTTT
CASSSGTARAQHF
>.|.|TRBV11-2|TRBJ1-6
TGTGCCAGCAGCTTAGGGAATTCACCCCTCCACTTT
CASSLGNSPLHF
>TRBD1|.|TRBV6-5|TRBJ2-3
TGTGCCAGCAGTTCCCTCGGACAGGGTGTCGCAGATACGCAGTATTTT
CASSSLGQGVADTQYF
>.|.|TRBV2|TRBJ2-5
TGTGCCAGCAGTAGGGACCCGTACCAAGAGACCCAGTACTTC
CASSRDPYQETQYF
>TRBD1|.|TRBV6-1|TRBJ1-3
TGTGCCAGTCTTAGGGGGCAGGTTGGAAACACCATATATTTT
CASLRGQVGNTIYF
>.|.|TRBV6-5|TRBJ1-4
TGTGCCAGCGCAGAACAAGTTGCAACTAATGAAAAACTGTTTTTT
CASAEQVATNEKLFF
>.|.|TRBV4-2|TRBJ1-4
TGTGCCAGCAGCCACCGTAGATTGGCAACTAATGAAAAACTGTTTTTT
CASSHRRLATNEKLFF
>TRBD2|.|TRBV7-9|TRBJ2-2
TGTGCCAGCAGCTCCAACTCGGGACTAGCGGACACCGGGGAGCTGTTTTTT
CASSSNSGLADTGELFF
>TRBD1|.|TRBV5-1|TRBJ1-1
TGCGCCAGCAAGTCGGGAACAGGGGAAGTCTCTGAAGCTTTCTTT
CASKSGTGEVSEAFF
>.|.|TRBV19|TRBJ2-2
TGTGCCAGTACCCCCATGGCAGGGAGCACCGGGGAGCTGTTTTTT
CASTPMAGSTGELFF
>TRBD1|.|TRBV19|TRBJ1-5
TGTGCCAGTAGTATAGAGGACAGGGGCCAGCATTTT
CASSIEDRGQHF
>.|.|TRBV28|TRBJ1-2
TGTGCCAGCAGTTTATTTCCGGGGATCGACTATGGCTACACCTTC
CASSLFPGIDYGYTF
>.|.|TRBV7-2|TRBJ1-2
TGTGCCAGCACCCTCGGCCGGGCAGGAGTATTCAGGACCTTC
CASTLGRAGVFRTF
>.|.|TRBV14|TRBJ2-1
TGTGCCAGCAGCCAAGTCGTTGGGTATTCCTACAATGAGCAGTTCTTC
CASSQVVGYSYNEQFF
>TRBD2|.|TRBV5-6|TRBJ2-7
TGTGCCAGCAGCTCCCCCGGGACTAACTCCTACGAGCAGTACTTC
CASSSPGTNSYEQYF
>.|.|TRBV30|TRBJ1-1
TGTGCCTGGAGTATTGCCGCATACACTGAAGCTTTCTTT
CAWSIAAYTEAFF
>TRBD1|.|TRBV18|TRBJ1-1
TGTGCCAGCTCATCACAGGGGGCGCGGGCTGAAGCTTTCTTT
CASSSQGARAEAFF
>TRBD2|.|TRBV6-1|TRBJ2-1
TGTGCCAGCAGTGATGGGAAAGCGGGAGGGCCCAAAAGCTCCTACAATGAGCAGTTCTTC
CASSDGKAGGPKSSYNEQFF
>TRBD1|.|TRBV15|TRBJ1-5
TGTGCCACCAGCAAATTGACAGCAGGGGGGCCCCAGCATTTT
CATSKLTAGGPQHF
>.|.|TRBV6-5|TRBJ1-1
TGTGCCAGCAGTTACTCGGAGGAGTACACTGAAGCTTTCTTT
CASSYSEEYTEAFF
>.|.|TRBV6-6|TRBJ2-7
TGTGCCAGCAGTTACGGACAGACCTACGAGCAGTACTTC
CASSYGQTYEQYF
>.|.|TRBV10-2|TRBJ2-3
TGCGCCAGCAGTGAATATAGCGAAAGAGATACGCAGTATTTT
CASSEYSERDTQYF
>.|once|TRBV7-9|TRBJ2-3
TGTGCCAGCAGCTTATCGGGCCACACAGATACGCAGTATTTT
CASSLSGHTDTQYF
>TRBD1|.|TRBV5-6|TRBJ1-3
TGTGCCAGCAGCCGGGAGACAGGGGTTCTGTCAGGAAACACCATATATTTT
CASSRETGVLSGNTIYF
>.|.|TRBV10-3|TRBJ2-3
TGTGCCATCAGTGAGTCTGGCGGCTCCACAGATACGCAGTATTTT
CAISESGGSTDTQYF
>.|.|TRBV5-5|TRBJ2-3
TGTGCCAGCAGCCCGGAATTCGCAGATACGCAGTATTTT
CASSPEFADTQYF
>.|.|TRBV19|TRBJ2-4
TGTGCCAGTAGTATAGGAGGGGGAGATAACATTCAGTACTTC
CASSIGGGDNIQYF
>.|.|TRBV19|TRBJ2-1
TGTGCCAGTAGTCAGGCGTGGAGAAGCAATGAGCAGTTCTTC
CASSQAWRSNEQFF